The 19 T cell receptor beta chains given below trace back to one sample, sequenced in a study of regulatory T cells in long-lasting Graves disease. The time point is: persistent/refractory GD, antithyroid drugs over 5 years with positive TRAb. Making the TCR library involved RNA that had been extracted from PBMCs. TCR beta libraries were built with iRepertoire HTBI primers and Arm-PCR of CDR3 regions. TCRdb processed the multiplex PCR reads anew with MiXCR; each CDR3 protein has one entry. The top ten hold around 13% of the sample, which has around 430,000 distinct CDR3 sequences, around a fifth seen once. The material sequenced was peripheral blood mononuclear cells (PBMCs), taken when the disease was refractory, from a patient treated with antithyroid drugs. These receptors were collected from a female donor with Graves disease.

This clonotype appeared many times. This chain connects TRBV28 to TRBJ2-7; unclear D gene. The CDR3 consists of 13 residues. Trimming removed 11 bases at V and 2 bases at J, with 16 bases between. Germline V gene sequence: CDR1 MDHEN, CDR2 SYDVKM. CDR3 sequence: CAVRRTEPYEQYF. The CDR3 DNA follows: TGTGCCGTCCGACGGACGGAACCCTACGAGCAGTACTTC.

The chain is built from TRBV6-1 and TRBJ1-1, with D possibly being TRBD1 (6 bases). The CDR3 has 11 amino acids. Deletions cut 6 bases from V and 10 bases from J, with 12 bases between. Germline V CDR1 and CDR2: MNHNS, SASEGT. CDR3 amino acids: CASRSQGAAFF. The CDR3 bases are TGTGCCAGCAGATCACAGGGTGCAGCTTTCTTT.

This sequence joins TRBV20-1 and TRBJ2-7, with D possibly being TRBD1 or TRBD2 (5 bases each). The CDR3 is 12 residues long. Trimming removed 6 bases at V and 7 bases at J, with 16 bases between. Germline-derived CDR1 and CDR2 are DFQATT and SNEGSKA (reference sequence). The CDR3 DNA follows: TGCAGTGCGCAACCCGGGACCCAGGAGCAGTACTTC. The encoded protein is CSAQPGTQEQYF.

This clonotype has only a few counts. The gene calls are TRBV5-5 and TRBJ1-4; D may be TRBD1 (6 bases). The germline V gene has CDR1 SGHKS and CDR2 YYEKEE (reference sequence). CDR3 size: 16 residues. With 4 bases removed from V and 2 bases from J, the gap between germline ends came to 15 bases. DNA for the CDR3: TGTGCCAGCAGCCGGGACATCGGTTCGACTAATGAAAAACTGTTTTTT. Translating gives CASSRDIGSTNEKLFF.

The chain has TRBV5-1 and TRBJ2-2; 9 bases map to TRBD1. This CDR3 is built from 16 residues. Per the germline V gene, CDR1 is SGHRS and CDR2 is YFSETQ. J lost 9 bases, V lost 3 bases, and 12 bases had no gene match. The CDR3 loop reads CASSSATGGGRRELFF. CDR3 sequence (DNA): TGCGCCAGCAGCTCGGCCACAGGGGGCGGGAGACGGGAGCTGTTTTTT.

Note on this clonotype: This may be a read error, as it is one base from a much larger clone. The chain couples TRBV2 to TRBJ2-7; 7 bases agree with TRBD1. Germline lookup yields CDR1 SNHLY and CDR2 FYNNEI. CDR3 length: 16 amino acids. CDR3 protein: CASRDDPGQLSYGQYF. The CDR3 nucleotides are TGTGCCAGCAGAGATGATCCGGGACAGCTCTCCTACGGGCAGTACTTC.

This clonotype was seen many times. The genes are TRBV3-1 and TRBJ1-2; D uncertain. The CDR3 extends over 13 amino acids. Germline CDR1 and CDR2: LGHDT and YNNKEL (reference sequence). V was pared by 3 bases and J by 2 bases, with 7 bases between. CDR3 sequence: CASSHDGNYGYTF. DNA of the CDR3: TGTGCCAGCAGCCACGACGGCAACTATGGCTACACCTTC.

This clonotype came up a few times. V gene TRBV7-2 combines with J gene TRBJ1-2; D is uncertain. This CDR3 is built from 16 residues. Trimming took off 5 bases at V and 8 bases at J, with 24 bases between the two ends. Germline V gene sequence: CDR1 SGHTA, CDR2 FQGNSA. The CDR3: CASSRSRPKTGYGYTF. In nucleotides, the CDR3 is TGTGCCAGCAGCCGATCCCGCCCGAAGACGGGTTACGGCTACACCTTC.

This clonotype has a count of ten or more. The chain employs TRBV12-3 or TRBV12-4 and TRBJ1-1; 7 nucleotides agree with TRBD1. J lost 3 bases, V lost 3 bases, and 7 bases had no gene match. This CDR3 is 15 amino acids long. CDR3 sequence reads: CASSFGDRAYTEAFF. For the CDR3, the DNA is TGTGCCAGCAGTTTTGGAGACAGGGCGTACACTGAAGCTTTCTTT.

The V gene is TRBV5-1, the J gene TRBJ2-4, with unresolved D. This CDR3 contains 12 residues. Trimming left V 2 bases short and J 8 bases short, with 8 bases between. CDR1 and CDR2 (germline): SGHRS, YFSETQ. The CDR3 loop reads CASSLEMDIQYF. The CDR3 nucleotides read TGCGCCAGCAGCTTAGAGATGGACATTCAGTACTTC.

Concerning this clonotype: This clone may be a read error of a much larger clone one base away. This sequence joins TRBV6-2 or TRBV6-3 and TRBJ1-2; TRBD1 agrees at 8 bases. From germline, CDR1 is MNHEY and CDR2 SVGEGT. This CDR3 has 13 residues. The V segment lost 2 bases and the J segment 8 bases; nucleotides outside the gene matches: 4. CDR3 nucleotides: TGTGCCAGCAGTTACAGGGGACAGGACGGCTACACCTTC. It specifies CASSYRGQDGYTF.

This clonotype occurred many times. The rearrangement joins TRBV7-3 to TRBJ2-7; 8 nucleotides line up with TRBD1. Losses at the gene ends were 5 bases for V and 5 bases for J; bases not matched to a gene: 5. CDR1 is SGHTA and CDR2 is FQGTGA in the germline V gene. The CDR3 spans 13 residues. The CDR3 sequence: CASSPDRAHEQYF. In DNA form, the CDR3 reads TGTGCCAGCAGCCCGGACAGGGCCCACGAGCAGTACTTC.

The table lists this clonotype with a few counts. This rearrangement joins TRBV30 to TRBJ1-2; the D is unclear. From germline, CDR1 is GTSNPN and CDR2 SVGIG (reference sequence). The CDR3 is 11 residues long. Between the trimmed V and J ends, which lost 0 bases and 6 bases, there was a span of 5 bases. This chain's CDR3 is CAWSVRDGYTF. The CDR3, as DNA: TGTGCCTGGAGTGTACGGGATGGCTACACCTTC.

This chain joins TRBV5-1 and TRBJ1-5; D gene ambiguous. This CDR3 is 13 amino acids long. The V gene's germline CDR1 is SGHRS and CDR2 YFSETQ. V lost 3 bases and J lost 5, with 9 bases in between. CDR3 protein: CASSWSSDQPQHF. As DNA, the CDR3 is TGCGCCAGCAGCTGGAGCTCCGATCAGCCCCAGCATTTT.

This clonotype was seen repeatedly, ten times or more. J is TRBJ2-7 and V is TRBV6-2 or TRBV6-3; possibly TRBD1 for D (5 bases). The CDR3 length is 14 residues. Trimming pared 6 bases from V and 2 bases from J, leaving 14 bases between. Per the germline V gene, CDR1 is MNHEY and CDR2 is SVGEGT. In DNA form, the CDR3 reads TGTGCCAGCAGAGTTAACCGACAGCCCTACGAGCAGTACTTC. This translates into CASRVNRQPYEQYF.

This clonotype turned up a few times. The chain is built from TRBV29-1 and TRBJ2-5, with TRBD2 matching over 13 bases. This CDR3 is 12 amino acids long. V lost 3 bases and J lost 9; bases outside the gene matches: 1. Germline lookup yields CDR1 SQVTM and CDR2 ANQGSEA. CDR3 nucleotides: TGCAGCGTTGAGACTAGCGGGAGGTCCCAGTACTTC. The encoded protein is CSVETSGRSQYF.

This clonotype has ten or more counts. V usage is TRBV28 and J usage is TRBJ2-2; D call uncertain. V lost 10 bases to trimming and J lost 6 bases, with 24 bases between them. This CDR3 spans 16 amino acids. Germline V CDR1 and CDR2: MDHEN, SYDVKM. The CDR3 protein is CATIRRRAFKAGELFF. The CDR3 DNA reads TGTGCCACCATTAGAAGACGTGCGTTCAAAGCCGGGGAGCTGTTTTTT. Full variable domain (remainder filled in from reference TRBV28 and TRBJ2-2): DVKVTQSSRYLVKRTGEKVFLECVQDMDHENMFWYRQDPGLGLRLIYFSYDVKMKEKGDIPEGYSVSREKKERFSLILESASTNQTSMYLCATIRRRAFKAGELFFGEGSRLTVL.

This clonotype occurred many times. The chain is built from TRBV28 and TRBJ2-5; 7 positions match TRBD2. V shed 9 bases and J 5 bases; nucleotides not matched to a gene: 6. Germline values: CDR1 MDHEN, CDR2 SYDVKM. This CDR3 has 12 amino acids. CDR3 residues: CASGAGVETQYF. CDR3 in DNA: TGTGCCAGTGGGGCGGGAGTGGAGACCCAGTACTTC.

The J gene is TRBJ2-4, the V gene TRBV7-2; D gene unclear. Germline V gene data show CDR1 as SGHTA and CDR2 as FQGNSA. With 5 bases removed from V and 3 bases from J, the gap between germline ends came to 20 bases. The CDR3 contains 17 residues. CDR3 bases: TGTGCCAGCAGCCTTGTAACTGGAACCCAATTCAAAAACATTCAGTACTTC. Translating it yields CASSLVTGTQFKNIQYF.